The following is a T cell receptor beta chain sequence with its context. This entry is derived from a study of blood T cell repertoires in COVID-19. Study at large: Researchers got acute and convalescent COVID-19 samples from the United States, Italy and Spain.

CDR3 length: 15 amino acids. The V gene end was trimmed by 1 base and the J gene end by 8 bases; junction bases not matched to a gene: 5. The germline V gene encodes CDR1 SGHDN and CDR2 FVKESK. Libraries were prepared by immunoSEQ multiplex PCR; TCRdb keeps only in-frame clonotypes and omits some of them. The sample holds 25,000 to 35,000 clones, over 75% seen once. Sequencing was carried out using peripheral blood. The genes are TRBV14 and TRBJ1-4; 9 bases fit TRBD1. This TCR derives from a human donor in a cohort sampled during active COVID-19. Here the CDR3 reads CASSQGEDRGEKLFF. In nucleotides, the CDR3 is TGTGCCAGCAGCCAAGGGGAGGACAGGGGAGAAAAACTGTTTTTT.